This note documents a single TCR beta chain sequence. A much larger clone differs from this one at a single base, so this may be a read error. Ahead of thyroid surgery, no patient had received treatment of any kind. Via MiXCR, TCRdb re-called the PCR reads. This table has tens of thousands of clones, roughly an eighth appearing once. This entry is derived from a study of metastatic and nonmetastatic thyroid tumors. Trimming cost V 2 bases and J 0 bases, with 11 bases left between them. Germline V gene lookup returns CDR1 DFQATT and CDR2 SNEGSKA (reference sequence). The CDR3 is 15 amino acids. The receptor's source is a female donor with papillary thyroid cancer or a benign thyroid nodule (not recorded which). Some clones in this sample may be carry-over from other donors' samples. The chain couples TRBV20-1 to TRBJ2-1, with no clear D. Input material: tumor tissue. CDR3 sequence (DNA): TGCAGTGCTAGACGTATTAGCAGCTCCTACAATGAGCAGTTCTTC. It is translated as CSARRISSSYNEQFF.